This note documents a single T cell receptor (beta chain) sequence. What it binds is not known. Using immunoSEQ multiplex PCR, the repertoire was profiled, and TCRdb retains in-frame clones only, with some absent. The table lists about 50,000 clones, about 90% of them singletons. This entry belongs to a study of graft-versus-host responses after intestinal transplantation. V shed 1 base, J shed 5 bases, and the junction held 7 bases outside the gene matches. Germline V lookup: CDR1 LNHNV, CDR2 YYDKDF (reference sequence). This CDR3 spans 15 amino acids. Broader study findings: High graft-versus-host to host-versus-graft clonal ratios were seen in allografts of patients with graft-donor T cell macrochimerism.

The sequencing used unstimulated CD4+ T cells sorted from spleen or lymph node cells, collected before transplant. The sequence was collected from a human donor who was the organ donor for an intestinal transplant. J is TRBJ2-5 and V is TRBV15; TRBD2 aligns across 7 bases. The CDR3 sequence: CATSRGGGPEETQYF. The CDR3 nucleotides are TGTGCCACCAGCAGAGGGGGAGGGCCCGAGGAGACCCAGTACTTC.